This T cell receptor (beta chain) was profiled in a study of yellow fever vaccine responses in identical twins. Study findings and constraints: Twins reportedly mounted vaccine T cell responses that seemed partly convergent, partly personalized.

MiXCR was run by TCRdb on the RT-PCR reads, yielding one entry per CDR3 protein. The table shows some 35,000 distinct CDR3 sequences, with less than 70% occurring only once. This clonotype was seen only a few times. Antigen specificity is unknown. This CDR3 has 13 residues. Per the germline V gene, CDR1 is SQVTM and CDR2 is ANQGSEA. V lost 4 bases, J lost 0 bases, and 10 bases lay in between. The clonotype was recovered from a woman aged 18-29 years who received the yellow fever vaccine. The sample was T cells from blood (PBMCs), unsorted or a sorted subset (not recorded which), taken before or after yellow fever vaccination (not recorded which). This chain uses TRBV29-1 with TRBJ2-7; D is possibly TRBD1 or TRBD2 (6 bases each). CDR3 in amino acids: CSVGGGSSYEQYF. For the CDR3, the DNA is TGCAGCGTTGGAGGGGGGAGCTCCTACGAGCAGTACTTC.